Below, one TCR beta chain is given with its context. This specimen comes from a study of blood T cells in healthy people across ages. The authors ran a second PCR of roughly 7 to 11 cycles using a sample-barcoded 5' primer and a J-beta primer mix. TCRdb re-analysed the 5' RACE reads in MiXCR, keeping a single row per CDR3 protein. The profile covers 700,000 or so distinct CDR3 sequences, with 40% to 45% appearing a single time and 25% to 35% taken by the ten largest. The CDR3 has 14 residues. Looked up from germline, CDR1 is ENHRY and CDR2 is SYGVKD. Each sample yielded at least 5 micrograms of PBMC total RNA.

The TCR comes from a man older than 75 in good health. Material for sequencing was blood. V usage is TRBV10-3 and J usage is TRBJ2-5; 12 nucleotides match TRBD2. The J call could be wrong; TRBJ2-7 is a better fit for the DNA end. The CDR3 DNA sequence: TGTGCCATCAGTGGGACTAGCGGGATCGACGAGCAGTACTTC. This encodes CAISGTSGIDEQYF.